This T cell receptor (beta chain) was observed in a study of T cell responses to AZD1222 COVID-19 vaccine. Study observations and caveats: Increases in Spike-specific TCR breadth and depth were seen after two AZD1222 doses. Repertoire sampling happened only post peak T cell response.

Some clones are missing from TCRdb's copy, which holds only in-frame ones; the method was immunoSEQ multiplex PCR. This table holds about 270,000 clones, around 93% found once. Comments on this clone: What it binds is unknown.

Second-dose recipients at about 4 or about 12 weeks were treated as one pooled group. The sequenced sample was peripheral blood, obtained 28 days after the second AZD1222 dose. The clonotype was recovered from an adult who received the AZD1222 COVID-19 vaccine.

In nucleotides, the CDR3 is TGTGCCAGCAGCCCAGAGGGCTCAGGGAAGGAAGCTTTCTTT. Translation: CASSPEGSGKEAFF. The chain combines TRBV4-2 with TRBJ1-1, with D perhaps matching TRBD1 (5 bases). Trimming removed 4 bases at V and 8 bases at J, with 17 bases between. The germline gives CDR1 LGHNA, CDR2 YNFKEQ. This CDR3 is 14 amino acids long.